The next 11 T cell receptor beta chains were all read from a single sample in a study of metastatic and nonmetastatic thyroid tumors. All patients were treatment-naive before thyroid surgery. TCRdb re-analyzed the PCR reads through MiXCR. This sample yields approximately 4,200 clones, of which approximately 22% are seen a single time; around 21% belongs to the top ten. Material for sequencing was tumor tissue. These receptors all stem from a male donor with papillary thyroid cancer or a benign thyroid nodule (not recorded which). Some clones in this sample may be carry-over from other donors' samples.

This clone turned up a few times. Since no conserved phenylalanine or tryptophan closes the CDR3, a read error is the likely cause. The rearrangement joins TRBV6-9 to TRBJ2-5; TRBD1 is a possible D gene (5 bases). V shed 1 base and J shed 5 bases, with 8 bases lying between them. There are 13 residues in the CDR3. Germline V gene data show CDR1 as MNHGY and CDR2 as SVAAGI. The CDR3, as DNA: TGTGCCAGCAGTTATTTAGGGGCGGAGACCCAGTACCTC. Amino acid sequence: CASSYLGAETQYL.

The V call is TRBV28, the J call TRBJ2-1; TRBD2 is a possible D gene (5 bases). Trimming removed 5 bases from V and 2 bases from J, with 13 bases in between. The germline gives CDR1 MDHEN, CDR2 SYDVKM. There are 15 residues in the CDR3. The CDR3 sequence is CASSVTIVTYNEQFF. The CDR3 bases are TGTGCCAGCAGTGTGACTATCGTCACCTACAATGAGCAGTTCTTC.

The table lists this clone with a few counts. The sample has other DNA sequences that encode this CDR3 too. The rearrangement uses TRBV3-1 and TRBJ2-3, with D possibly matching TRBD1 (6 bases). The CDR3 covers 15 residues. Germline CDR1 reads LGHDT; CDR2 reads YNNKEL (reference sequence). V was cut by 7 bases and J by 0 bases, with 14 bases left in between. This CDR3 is CASTKEGVSTDTQYF. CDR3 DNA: TGTGCCAGCACCAAAGAGGGGGTTAGCACAGATACGCAGTATTTT.

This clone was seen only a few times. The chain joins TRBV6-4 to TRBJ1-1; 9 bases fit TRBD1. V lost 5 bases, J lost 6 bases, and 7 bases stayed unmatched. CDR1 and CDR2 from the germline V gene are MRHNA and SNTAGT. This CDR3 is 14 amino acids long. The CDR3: CASSPSTGGAEAFF. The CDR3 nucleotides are TGTGCCAGCAGTCCTTCGACAGGGGGGGCTGAAGCTTTCTTT.

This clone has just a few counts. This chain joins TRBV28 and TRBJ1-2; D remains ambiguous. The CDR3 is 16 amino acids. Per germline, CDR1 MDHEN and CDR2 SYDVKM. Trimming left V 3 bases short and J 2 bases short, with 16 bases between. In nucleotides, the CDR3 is TGTGCCAGCAGTTTCCCCCGAGGCGGAGAAAACTATGGCTACACCTTC. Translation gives CASSFPRGGENYGYTF.

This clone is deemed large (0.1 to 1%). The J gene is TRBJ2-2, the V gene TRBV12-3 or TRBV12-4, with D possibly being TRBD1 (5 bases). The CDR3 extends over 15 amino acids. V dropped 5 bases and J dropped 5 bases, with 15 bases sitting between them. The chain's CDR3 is CASSVQERRTGELFF. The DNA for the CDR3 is TGTGCCAGCAGTGTACAGGAACGTCGTACCGGGGAGCTGTTTTTT.

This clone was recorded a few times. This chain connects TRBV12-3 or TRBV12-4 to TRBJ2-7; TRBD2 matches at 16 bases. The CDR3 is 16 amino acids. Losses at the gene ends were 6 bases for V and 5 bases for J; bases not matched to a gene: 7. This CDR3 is CASRKGLAGGRNEQYF. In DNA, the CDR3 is TGTGCCAGCAGGAAGGGACTAGCGGGGGGGCGGAACGAGCAGTACTTC.

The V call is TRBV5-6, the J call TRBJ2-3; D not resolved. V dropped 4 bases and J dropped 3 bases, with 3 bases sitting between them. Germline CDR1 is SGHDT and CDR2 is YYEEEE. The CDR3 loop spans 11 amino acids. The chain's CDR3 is CASSLTDTQYF. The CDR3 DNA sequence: TGTGCCAGCAGCCTTACAGATACGCAGTATTTT.

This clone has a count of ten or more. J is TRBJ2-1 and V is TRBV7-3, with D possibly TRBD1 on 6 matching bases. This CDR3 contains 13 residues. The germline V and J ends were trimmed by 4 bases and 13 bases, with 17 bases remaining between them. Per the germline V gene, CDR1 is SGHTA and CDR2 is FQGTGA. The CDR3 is CASSSGDPLKQFF. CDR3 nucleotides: TGTGCCAGCAGCTCAGGGGACCCATTAAAACAGTTCTTC.

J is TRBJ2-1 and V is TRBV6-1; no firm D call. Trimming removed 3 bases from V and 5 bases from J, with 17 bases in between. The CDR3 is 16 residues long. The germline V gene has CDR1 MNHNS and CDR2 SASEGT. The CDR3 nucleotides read TGTGCCAGCAGTGAGGATGTAGGCACACCAAACAATGAGCAGTTCTTC. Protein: CASSEDVGTPNNEQFF.

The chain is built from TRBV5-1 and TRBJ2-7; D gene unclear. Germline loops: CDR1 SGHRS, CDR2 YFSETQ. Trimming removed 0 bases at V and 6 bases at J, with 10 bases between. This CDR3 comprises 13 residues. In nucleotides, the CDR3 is TGCGCCAGCAGCTTGGCGGACGGATTCGAGCAGTACTTC. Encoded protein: CASSLADGFEQYF.